A selection of T cell receptor beta chains follows, all from one sample in a study of T-cell reconstitution after alpha-beta-depleted transplantation in children. TCRdb reanalysed the PCR reads using MiXCR and keeps one entry per CDR3 protein. In the table there are roughly 170,000 distinct CDR3 sequences, 6.5% to 7.5% of which are singletons. This material consisted of PBMCs from the stem cell graft donor, taken from the stem cell graft. The receptors were sampled from a human donor who donated a stem cell graft to a child with Wiskott-Aldrich syndrome. Both conserved end residues are part of each CDR3. D genes are given only for firm matches. A row's size may be missing; if present it is once, few, many or a size class.

TRBV12-3/TRBV12-4	NA	many	TRBJ2-1	TGTGCCAGCAGTTTATCCCGGGGCAGGAACAATGAGCAGTTCTTC	CASSLSRGRNNEQFF
TRBV5-5	NA	many	TRBJ1-5	TGTGCCAGCAGCTTGGACAGTTATAGCAATCAGCCCCAGCATTTT	CASSLDSYSNQPQHF
TRBV5-5	TRBD2	many	TRBJ2-7	TGTGCCAGCAGTCTCTGGACTAGCGGGAGGGTATCTCCTAGATCCGGACACTACGAGCAGTACTTC	CASSLWTSGRVSPRSGHYEQYF
TRBV20-1	NA	few	TRBJ2-5	TGCAGTGCTAGAGATGACAGGGGAGGGGTAGAGACCCAGTACTTC	CSARDDRGGVETQYF
TRBV5-1	TRBD1	many	TRBJ2-7	TGCGCCAGCAGCGGCGGGACAGGGGATTCCGAGCAGTACTTC	CASSGGTGDSEQYF
TRBV25-1	TRBD1	many	TRBJ2-2	TGTGCCAGCAGGGACCAGGGGGCAAGAACCGGGGAGCTGTTTTTT	CASRDQGARTGELFF
TRBV20-1	TRBD1	many	TRBJ2-6	TGCATTGCTATCGTCGACAGGGGGCCTGGGGCCAACGTCCTGACTTTC	CIAIVDRGPGANVLTF
TRBV27	NA	many	TRBJ1-2	TGTGCCAGCAGCCAAACTCTCAATGGCTACACCTTC	CASSQTLNGYTF
TRBV4-3	TRBD2	many	TRBJ2-1	TGCGCCAGCAGCAAAGCGGGAGGCTCTTGGGATGAGCAGTTCTTC	CASSKAGGSWDEQFF
TRBV7-8	NA	many	TRBJ2-2	TGTGCCAGCACCCTAAGCAGAGGGGAGCTGTTTTTT	CASTLSRGELFF
TRBV7-9	NA	many	TRBJ1-2	TGTGCCAGCAGTTTAGGGACGGACTATGGCTACACCTTC	CASSLGTDYGYTF
TRBV5-1	NA	NA	TRBJ2-2	TGCGCCAGCAGCCTTTCCCGGGGGCGCGTCACCGGGGAGCTGTTTTTT	CASSLSRGRVTGELFF
TRBV7-2	TRBD2	many	TRBJ2-1	TGTGCCAGCAGCTTAGCGGGAGGGCCGTGGGATGAGCAGTTCTTC	CASSLAGGPWDEQFF
TRBV30	NA	NA	TRBJ2-5	TGTGCCTGGAGTGGGGGGGCGGGGGCCTTCCAAGAGACCCAGTACTTC	CAWSGGAGAFQETQYF
TRBV11-2	NA	NA	TRBJ1-2	TGTGCCAGCAGCCCTCTCTGGGCCGGTGGCTACACCTTC	CASSPLWAGGYTF
TRBV7-2	NA	many	TRBJ2-1	TGTGCCAGCAGCCCGCCCCCTTCCAATGAGCAGTTCTTC	CASSPPPSNEQFF
TRBV7-2	TRBD1	many	TRBJ2-1	TGTGCCAGCAGCCAATGGACAGGGAGTGACTACAATGAGCAGTTCTTC	CASSQWTGSDYNEQFF
TRBV10-3	NA	many	TRBJ1-5	TGTGCCATCAGTGCCGGGGGCGAGGACCAGCCCCAGCATTTT	CAISAGGEDQPQHF
TRBV12-3/TRBV12-4	TRBD1	many	TRBJ2-2	TGTGCCAGCAGTTTAACAGGGGGCGGTGTCGGGGAGCTGTTTTTT	CASSLTGGGVGELFF
TRBV10-2	NA	many	TRBJ2-2	TGCGCCAGCAGTGAAAGACTAAACACCGGGGAGCTGTTTTTT	CASSERLNTGELFF